These 24 T cell receptor beta chains originate from one sample sequenced in a study of cytomegalovirus exposure and HLA in healthy donors. PCR used 60 Vbeta primers and 13 Jbeta primers. Here immunoSEQ multiplex PCR was the method, and the copy in TCRdb shows in-frame clones only, minus some. Of 120,000 to 150,000 clones in the sample, over 60% were seen once. Specimen: PBMCs. The receptors were sampled from a man aged 40-55 years in good health and CMV-seropositive.

In its sample, this clone was seen a few times. The chain carries TRBV5-6 and TRBJ2-5; 11 bases match TRBD2. There are 14 residues in the CDR3. The V and J ends lost 2 bases and 4 bases, in that order; junction bases with no gene match: 1. The germline V gene has CDR1 SGHDT and CDR2 YYEEEE. DNA for the CDR3: TGTGCCAGCAGCTTTAGCGGGAGGGCAGAGACCCAGTACTTC. This translates into CASSFSGRAETQYF.

This clone showed up just a few times. The CDR3 region is CATSRDGGGSAYEQYF. CDR3 coding DNA: TGTGCCACCAGCAGAGATGGGGGCGGGTCGGCCTACGAGCAGTACTTC. The chain carries TRBV15 and TRBJ2-7; D possibly corresponds to TRBD1 (6 bases). This CDR3 contains 16 residues. Per germline, CDR1 LNHNV and CDR2 YYDKDF (reference sequence). V was trimmed by 0 bases and J by 2 bases, leaving 14 bases between them. The whole variable domain, remainder taken from reference TRBV15 and TRBJ2-7, is DAMVIQNPRYQVTQFGKPVTLSCSQTLNHNVMYWYQQKSSQAPKLLFHYYDKDFNNEADTPDNFQSRRPNTSFCFLDIRSPGLGDTAMYLCATSRDGGGSAYEQYFGPGTRLTVT.

The chain's CDR3 is CASSFNRGLASYNEQFF. DNA for the CDR3: TGTGCCAGCAGCTTTAATCGCGGGCTAGCTTCCTACAATGAGCAGTTCTTC. The chain links TRBV5-4 to TRBJ2-1, with D tentatively TRBD2 (5 bases). CDR3 size: 17 residues. The germline V and J ends were trimmed by 2 bases and 1 base, with 16 bases remaining between them. From germline, CDR1 is SGHNT and CDR2 YYREEE (reference sequence).

The V call is TRBV13, the J call TRBJ2-7; 14 nucleotides match TRBD2. The CDR3 extends over 14 amino acids. The germline V gene encodes CDR1 PRHDT and CDR2 FYEKMQ (reference sequence). The trim removed 5 bases at V and 9 bases at J, leaving 6 bases unmatched. The CDR3 DNA reads as TGTGCCAGCAGCGTGACTAGCGGGAGGGCTGTGCAGTACTTC. It specifies CASSVTSGRAVQYF. Full variable domain (outside the CDR3, taken from reference TRBV13 and TRBJ2-7): AAGVIQSPRHLIKEKRETATLKCYPIPRHDTVYWYQQGPGQDPQFLISFYEKMQSDKGSIPDRFSAQQFSDYHSELNMSSLELGDSALYFCASSVTSGRAVQYFGPGTRLTVT.

The chain uses TRBV4-3 and TRBJ1-3; D possibly corresponds to TRBD1 (6 bases). Germline V gene data show CDR1 as LGHNA and CDR2 as YSLEER. V shed 2 bases and J shed 0 bases, with 11 bases lying between them. The CDR3 has 16 residues. CDR3 bases: TGCGCCAGCAGCCAAAACAGGGCGGGCTCTGGAAACACCATATATTTT. Translation: CASSQNRAGSGNTIYF.

The CDR3 spells CASSLVGTGGEKLFF. In DNA, the CDR3 is TGCGCCAGCAGCTTGGTAGGGACAGGGGGTGAAAAACTGTTTTTT. V usage is TRBV5-1 and J usage is TRBJ1-4, with 11 positions matching TRBD1. Looked up from germline, CDR1 is SGHRS and CDR2 is YFSETQ. This CDR3 is 15 amino acids long. Trimming removed 0 bases from V and 7 bases from J; junction bases left unmatched: 2. The variable domain in full, completed from reference TRBV5-1 and TRBJ1-4, reads KAGVTQTPRYLIKTRGQQVTLSCSPISGHRSVSWYQQTPGQGLQFLFEYFSETQRNKGNFPGRFSGRQFSNSRSEMNVSTLELGDSALYLCASSLVGTGGEKLFFGSGTQLSVL.

The V gene is TRBV21-1, the J gene TRBJ1-5; the table's D call, TRBD1, was not checked against the DNA. TRBV21-1 is tagged as a pseudogene. The CDR3 has 14 amino acids. CDR3 sequence reads: CASSTHRAYQPQHF. CDR3 sequence (DNA): TGTGCCAGCAGCACACACAGGGCCTATCAGCCCCAGCATTTT.

This clone turned up a few times. The chain employs TRBV28 and TRBJ1-4; D not resolved. Trimming took 7 bases from V and 2 from J, leaving 8 bases between them. The CDR3 runs to 13 residues. Looked up from germline, CDR1 is MDHEN and CDR2 is SYDVKM. The CDR3 is CASTPGTNEKLFF. The CDR3 DNA reads as TGTGCCAGCACCCCCGGGACTAATGAAAAACTGTTTTTT.

The DNA for the CDR3 is TGTGCCAGCAGCTTGGCCGGGGGGAGCACTGAAGCTTTCTTT. It encodes CASSLAGGSTEAFF. This rearrangement joins TRBV5-6 to TRBJ1-1; possibly TRBD1 for D (5 bases). The CDR3 extends over 14 amino acids. In germline, CDR1 is SGHDT, CDR2 YYEEEE. The V end was cut by 0 bases, the J end by 4 bases, with 10 bases between.

The chain carries TRBV7-9 and TRBJ2-5; 13 bases fit TRBD2. Germline CDR1 is SEHNR and CDR2 is FQNEAQ (reference sequence). J was trimmed by 7 bases and V by 1 base; bases with no gene match: 6. The CDR3 spans 16 residues. CDR3 loop: CASSLGTSGSGWTQYF. The CDR3 DNA follows: TGTGCCAGCAGCTTAGGGACTAGCGGGAGCGGGTGGACCCAGTACTTC.

The chain employs TRBV5-1 and TRBJ2-5, with a possible D match to TRBD1 (5 bases). Gene TRBJ2-7 matches the end of the DNA better, so the J call may be wrong. This CDR3 spans 13 amino acids. In germline, CDR1 is SGHRS, CDR2 YFSETQ. The CDR3 spells CASSFQGSYEQYF. The CDR3, as DNA: TGCGCCAGCAGCTTCCAGGGAAGCTACGAGCAGTACTTC.

The chain combines TRBV10-1 with TRBJ2-2; TRBD1 might be the D (6 bases). This CDR3 spans 16 amino acids. The ends were cut back, 4 bases at V and 6 bases at J, with 18 bases in the middle. Germline lookup yields CDR1 WNHNN and CDR2 SYGVQD (reference sequence). CDR3 sequence (DNA): TGCGCCAGCAGTGGGGGGCCATTTGGCCGACCCGGGGAGCTGTTTTTT. Protein sequence: CASSGGPFGRPGELFF.

The chain employs TRBV18 and TRBJ2-5, with TRBD2 matching 11 bases. CDR1 and CDR2 (germline): KGHSH, LQKENI. There are 17 residues in the CDR3. V gave up 2 bases and J gave up 5 bases; unmatched junction bases: 10. As DNA, the CDR3 is TGTGCCAGCTCACCAATCGGCCTAGCGGGAGGAGTGGAGACCCAGTACTTC. Amino acids: CASSPIGLAGGVETQYF.

The chain links TRBV19 to TRBJ1-5; 7 bases line up with TRBD1. From germline, CDR1 is LNHDA and CDR2 SQIVND (reference sequence). There are 17 residues in the CDR3. V trimming: 3 bases; J trimming: 2 bases; junction bases outside the gene matches: 10. For the CDR3, the DNA is TGTGCCAGTAGTATCCGAGGGGACAGTGTCCGCAATCAGCCCCAGCATTTT. It codes for CASSIRGDSVRNQPQHF.

This clone was seen just once. The chain combines TRBV7-9 with TRBJ1-2, with D possibly being TRBD1 (6 bases). The germline V gene encodes CDR1 SEHNR and CDR2 FQNEAQ (reference sequence). The ends were cut back, 3 bases at V and 4 bases at J, with 9 bases in the middle. CDR3 size: 13 residues. CDR3 protein: CASSFTGSYGYTF. The CDR3 DNA reads TGTGCCAGCAGCTTCACAGGGAGCTATGGCTACACCTTC.

The chain uses TRBV4-1 and TRBJ2-5; TRBD1 might be the D (7 bases). The CDR3 loop spans 15 amino acids. CDR1 and CDR2 (germline): MGHRA, YSYEKL. The ends were cut back, 4 bases at V and 1 base at J, with 13 bases in the middle. The CDR3: CASSRWRDSQETQYF. The CDR3 bases are TGCGCCAGCAGCCGTTGGCGGGACAGCCAAGAGACCCAGTACTTC.

The V gene is TRBV2, the J gene TRBJ1-1; no definite D call. Trimming stripped 8 bases from V and 4 bases from J, with 11 bases between. Germline V gene sequence: CDR1 SNHLY, CDR2 FYNNEI. The CDR3 is made up of 12 amino acids. The CDR3 loop reads CASFSGGTEAFF. Written as DNA, the CDR3 is TGTGCCAGCTTCTCTGGAGGCACTGAAGCTTTCTTT. Full variable domain (rest looked up from reference TRBV2 and TRBJ1-1): EPEVTQTPSHQVTQMGQEVILRCVPISNHLYFYWYRQILGQKVEFLVSFYNNEISEKSEIFDDQFSVERPDGSNFTLKIRSTKLEDSAMYFCASFSGGTEAFFGQGTRLTVV.

The rearrangement links TRBV7-9 to TRBJ2-2; the match to TRBD1 covers 8 bases. CDR1 is SEHNR, CDR2 FQNEAQ, per germline (reference sequence). The CDR3 is 16 residues long. The ends lost 2 bases at V and 6 bases at J; junction bases unmatched: 8. In DNA, the CDR3 is TGTGCCAGCAGCTTAAGGGCAGCAGGGGGCTCCGGGGAGCTGTTTTTT. Translated: CASSLRAAGGSGELFF.

The CDR3 sequence is CASSDSINLAGETQYF. CDR3 bases: TGTGCCAGTAGCGACTCCATAAACTTAGCGGGGGAGACCCAGTACTTC. The chain is built from TRBV19 and TRBJ2-5; 8 bases agree with TRBD2. The ends lost 6 bases at V and 5 bases at J; junction bases unmatched: 14. Germline-derived CDR1 and CDR2 are LNHDA and SQIVND (reference sequence). This CDR3 is 16 amino acids long.

Of note for this clone: At one of its ends the junction is not consistent with the germline gene, which may arise from a read error. This chain connects TRBV2 to TRBJ2-3, with 11 bases lining up with TRBD2. The CDR3 covers 17 residues. CDR1 is SNHLY, CDR2 FYNNEI, per germline. CDR3 in amino acids: CASKLAGALRGTDAQYF. CDR3 DNA sequence: TGTGCCAGCAAACTAGCGGGAGCCCTCCGAGGCACAGATGCGCAGTATTTT.

The J gene is TRBJ2-7, the V gene TRBV27; D gene ambiguous. CDR3 size: 14 residues. The V gene's germline CDR1 is MNHEY and CDR2 SMNVEV (reference sequence). V lost 4 bases and J 0 bases, leaving 10 bases between the germline ends. In nucleotides, the CDR3 is TGTGCCAGCAGTTGGGCAGTTAACTCCTACGAGCAGTACTTC. Its translation is CASSWAVNSYEQYF.

The gene calls are TRBV19 and TRBJ2-6; TRBD2 matches at 11 bases. With 6 bases clipped from V and 0 bases from J, the junction kept 7 bases outside the gene matches. Germline V CDR1 and CDR2: LNHDA, SQIVND (reference sequence). The CDR3 loop spans 18 amino acids. The CDR3 DNA reads as TGTGCCAGTAGGGGGGTACTAGCGGGGGCCTCTGGGGCCAACGTCCTGACTTTC. Protein: CASRGVLAGASGANVLTF.

The CDR3 DNA follows: TGTGCCAGCAGTACAGGGAGACCTCTTGACTATGGCTACACCTTC. This sequence encodes CASSTGRPLDYGYTF. V gene TRBV6-5 combines with J gene TRBJ1-2; weak D call: TRBD1 (6 bases). The V gene lost 5 bases and the J gene lost 3 bases, with 16 bases spanning the gap. Germline V gene data show CDR1 as MNHEY and CDR2 as SVGAGI. The length of the CDR3 is 15 residues.

V is TRBV5-4 and J is TRBJ1-6; perhaps TRBD1 as D (6 bases). Trimming left V 3 bases short and J 7 bases short, with 11 bases between. The CDR3 has 14 amino acids. Per the germline V gene, CDR1 is SGHNT and CDR2 is YYREEE (reference sequence). CDR3 in amino acids: CASSWGTTNSPLHF. The CDR3 coding sequence is TGTGCCAGCAGCTGGGGGACAACGAATTCACCCCTCCACTTT. Full variable domain (rest looked up from reference TRBV5-4 and TRBJ1-6): ETGVTQSPTHLIKTRGQQVTLRCSSQSGHNTVSWYQQALGQGPQFIFQYYREEENGRGNFPPRFSGLQFPNYSSELNVNALELDDSALYLCASSWGTTNSPLHFGNGTRLTVT.